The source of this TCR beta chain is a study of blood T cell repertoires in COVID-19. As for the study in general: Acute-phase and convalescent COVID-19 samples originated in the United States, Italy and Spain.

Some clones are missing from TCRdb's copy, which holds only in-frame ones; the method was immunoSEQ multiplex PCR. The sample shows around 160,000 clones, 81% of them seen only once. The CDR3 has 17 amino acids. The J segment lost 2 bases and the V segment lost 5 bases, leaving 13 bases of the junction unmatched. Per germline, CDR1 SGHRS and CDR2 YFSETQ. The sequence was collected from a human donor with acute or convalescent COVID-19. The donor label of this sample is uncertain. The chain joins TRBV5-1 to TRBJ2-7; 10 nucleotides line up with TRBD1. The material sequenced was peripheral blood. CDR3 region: CASRSKAGTGAPYEQYF. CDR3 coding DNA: TGCGCCAGCAGATCCAAAGCGGGGACAGGGGCACCCTACGAGCAGTACTTC.